This TCR beta chain was recovered during a study of control samples from healthy donors and cancer patients. Produced via immunoSEQ multiplex PCR; TCRdb's table is partial and in-frame only. The table shows around 120,000 clones, with approximately 92% occurring only once. The TCR was taken from a woman between 50 and 59 years old with colorectal cancer. The sequenced sample was PBMCs.

The CDR3 nucleotides read TGTGCCAGCAGTTACGGGGAAACCTACGAGCAGTACTTC. It yields the protein CASSYGETYEQYF. This chain joins TRBV6-5 and TRBJ2-7; D gene unclear. Germline lookup yields CDR1 MNHEY and CDR2 SVGAGI. V lost 2 bases and J 2 bases, leaving 7 bases between the germline ends. This CDR3 contains 13 residues.